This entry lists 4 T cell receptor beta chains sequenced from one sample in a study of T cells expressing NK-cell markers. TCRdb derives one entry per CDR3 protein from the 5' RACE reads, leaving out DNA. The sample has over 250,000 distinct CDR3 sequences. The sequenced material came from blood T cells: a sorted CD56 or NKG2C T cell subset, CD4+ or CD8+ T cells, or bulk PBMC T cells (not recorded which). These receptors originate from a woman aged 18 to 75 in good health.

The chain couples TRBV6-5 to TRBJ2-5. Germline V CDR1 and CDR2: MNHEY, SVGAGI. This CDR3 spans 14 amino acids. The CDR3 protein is CASSYGSFQETQYF.

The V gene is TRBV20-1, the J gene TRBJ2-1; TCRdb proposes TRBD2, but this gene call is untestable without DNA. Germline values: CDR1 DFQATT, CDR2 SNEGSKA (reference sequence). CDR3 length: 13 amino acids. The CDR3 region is CSAPSGSFNEQFF.

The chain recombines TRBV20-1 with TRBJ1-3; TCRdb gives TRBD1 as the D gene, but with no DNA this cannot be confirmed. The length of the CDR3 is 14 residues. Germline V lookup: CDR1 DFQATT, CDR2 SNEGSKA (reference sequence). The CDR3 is CSAWDSRSGNTIYF.

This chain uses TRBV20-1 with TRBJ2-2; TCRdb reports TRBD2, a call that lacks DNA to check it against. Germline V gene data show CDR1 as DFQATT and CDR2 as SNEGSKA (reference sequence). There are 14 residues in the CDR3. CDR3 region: CSALAGWNTGELFF.